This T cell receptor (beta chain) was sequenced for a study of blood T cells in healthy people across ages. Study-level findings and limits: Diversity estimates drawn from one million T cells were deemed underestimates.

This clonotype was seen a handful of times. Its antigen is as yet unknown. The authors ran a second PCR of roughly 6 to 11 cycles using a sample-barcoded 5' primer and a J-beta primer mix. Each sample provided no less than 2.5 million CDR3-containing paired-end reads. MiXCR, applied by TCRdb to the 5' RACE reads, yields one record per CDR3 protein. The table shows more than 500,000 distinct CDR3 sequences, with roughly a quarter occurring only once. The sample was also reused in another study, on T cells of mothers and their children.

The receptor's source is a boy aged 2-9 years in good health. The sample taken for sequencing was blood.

Here the CDR3 reads CAWSVRQFANYGYTF. CDR3 DNA sequence: TGTGCCTGGAGTGTACGACAGTTTGCTAACTATGGCTACACCTTC. The chain recombines TRBV30 with TRBJ1-2; TRBD1 might be the D (5 bases). The germline V and J ends were trimmed by 0 bases and 0 bases, with 11 bases remaining between them. From germline, CDR1 is GTSNPN and CDR2 SVGIG (reference sequence). This CDR3 contains 15 residues. Full variable domain (missing parts from reference TRBV30 and TRBJ1-2): SQTIHQWPATLVQPVGSPLSLECTVEGTSNPNLYWYRQAAGRGLQLLFYSVGIGQISSEVPQNLSASRPQDRQFILSSKKLLLSDSGFYLCAWSVRQFANYGYTFGSGTRLTVV.